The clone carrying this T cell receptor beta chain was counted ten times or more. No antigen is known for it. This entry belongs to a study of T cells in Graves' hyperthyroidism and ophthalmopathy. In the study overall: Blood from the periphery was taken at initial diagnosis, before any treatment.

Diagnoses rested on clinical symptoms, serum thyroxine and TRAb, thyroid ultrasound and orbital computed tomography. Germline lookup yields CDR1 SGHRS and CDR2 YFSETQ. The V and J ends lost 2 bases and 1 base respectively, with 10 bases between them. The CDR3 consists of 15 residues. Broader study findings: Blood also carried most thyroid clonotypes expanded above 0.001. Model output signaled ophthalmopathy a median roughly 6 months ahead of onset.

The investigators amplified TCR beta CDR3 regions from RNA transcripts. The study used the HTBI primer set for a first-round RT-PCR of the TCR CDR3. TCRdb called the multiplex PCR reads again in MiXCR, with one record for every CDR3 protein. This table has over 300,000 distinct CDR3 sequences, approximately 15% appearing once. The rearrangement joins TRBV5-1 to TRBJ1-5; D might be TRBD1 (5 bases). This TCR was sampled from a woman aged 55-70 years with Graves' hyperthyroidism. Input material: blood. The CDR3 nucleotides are TGCGCCAGCAGCTTAGGGACCCAGAGCAATCAGCCCCAGCATTTT. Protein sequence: CASSLGTQSNQPQHF.